The 28 T cell receptor beta chains in this list originate from one sample, sequenced in a study of T cells in localized non-small cell lung cancer. Generated by immunoSEQ multiplex PCR, the TCRdb table keeps only in-frame clones and is missing some. The profile shows under 50,000 clones, 75% to 90% of them singletons. This specimen consisted of peripheral blood mononuclear cells, obtained before any cancer treatment. All receptors derive from a male donor aged 60 or over with stage II lung adenocarcinoma.

J is TRBJ2-7 and V is TRBV5-6; 7 bases align to TRBD2. CDR3 length: 13 residues. Germline assignment: CDR1 SGHDT and CDR2 YYEEEE. The V and J ends lost 0 bases and 5 bases, in that order; junction bases with no gene match: 2. CDR3 DNA: TGTGCCAGCAGCTTGGGGCGGGGGAACGAGCAGTACTTC. This gives the protein CASSLGRGNEQYF.

The chain recombines TRBV18 with TRBJ1-2; D gene ambiguous. The CDR3 length is 13 residues. Germline V gene data show CDR1 as KGHSH and CDR2 as LQKENI. V lost 0 bases and J 1 base, leaving 3 bases between the germline ends. CDR3 nucleotide sequence: TGTGCCAGCTCACCACCGTTTAACTATGGCTACACCTTC. As protein: CASSPPFNYGYTF.

This clone was counted between two and nine times. The gene calls are TRBV5-1 and TRBJ2-7, with a possible D match to TRBD1 (5 bases). CDR1 and CDR2 (germline): SGHRS, YFSETQ. This CDR3 is 15 amino acids long. The V and J ends lost 4 bases and 2 bases respectively, with 16 bases between them. The CDR3, as DNA: TGCGCCAGCAGCCGAGGCTGGGGCAGGGCCTACGAGCAGTACTTC. Translated, it gives CASSRGWGRAYEQYF.

This chain connects TRBV5-1 to TRBJ1-1, with D perhaps matching TRBD1 (5 bases). The CDR3 has 15 amino acids. Trimming pared 0 bases from V and 1 base from J, leaving 10 bases between. Germline loops: CDR1 SGHRS, CDR2 YFSETQ. The CDR3 reads CASSLVPGTNTEAFF. DNA of the CDR3: TGCGCCAGCAGCTTGGTTCCAGGGACGAACACTGAAGCTTTCTTT.

The V call is TRBV27, the J call TRBJ1-1; D possibly corresponds to TRBD1 (6 bases). Germline V CDR1 and CDR2: MNHEY, SMNVEV (reference sequence). The CDR3 has 14 amino acids. Between the trimmed V and J ends, which lost 3 bases and 1 base, there was a span of 9 bases. The CDR3 coding sequence is TGTGCCAGCAGTTTCGGACAGAGGAACACTGAAGCTTTCTTT. Protein sequence: CASSFGQRNTEAFF.

The rearrangement links TRBV2 to TRBJ2-2, with D perhaps TRBD1 (6 bases). There are 13 residues in the CDR3. Germline lookup yields CDR1 SNHLY and CDR2 FYNNEI. Trimming stripped 5 bases from V and 8 bases from J, with 12 bases between. The CDR3 sequence: CASSYLQGGELFF. The CDR3 coding sequence is TGTGCCAGCAGTTACCTACAGGGAGGGGAGCTGTTTTTT.

V gene TRBV27 combines with J gene TRBJ1-1, with unresolved D. The CDR3 contains 14 residues. The V end lost 5 bases, the J end lost 0 bases, and 10 bases lay between the germline ends. Germline-derived CDR1 and CDR2 are MNHEY and SMNVEV (reference sequence). CDR3 protein: CASSTVAMNTEAFF. The CDR3 DNA is TGTGCCAGCAGTACGGTAGCGATGAACACTGAAGCTTTCTTT.

The chain carries TRBV6-5 and TRBJ1-5; D ambiguous. Germline CDR1 MNHEY, CDR2 SVGAGI. Trimming shortened V by 5 bases and J by 9 bases, and 17 bases separated the two germline ends. The CDR3 totals 14 residues. CDR3 sequence reads: CASSALGRRRPQHF. CDR3 nucleotide sequence: TGTGCCAGCAGTGCCTTGGGGAGGAGACGGCCCCAGCATTTT.

This chain connects TRBV6-1 to TRBJ2-1; TRBD2 matches 9 bases. Per the germline V gene, CDR1 is MNHNS and CDR2 is SASEGT. Losses at the gene ends were 5 bases for V and 5 bases for J; bases not matched to a gene: 7. The CDR3 consists of 15 residues. CDR3 loop: CASSLRLAEDNEQFF. CDR3 DNA: TGTGCCAGCAGTTTACGACTAGCGGAGGACAATGAGCAGTTCTTC.

This chain links TRBV5-5 with TRBJ1-1, with 7 bases fitting TRBD1. Trimming at V came to 4 bases and at J to 0 bases, leaving 6 bases not matched to a gene. The CDR3 spans 15 residues. Germline loops: CDR1 SGHKS, CDR2 YYEKEE (reference sequence). The CDR3: CASSTGQQLNTEAFF. The DNA of the CDR3 is TGTGCCAGCAGCACGGGACAGCAACTGAACACTGAAGCTTTCTTT.

In DNA form, the CDR3 reads TGTGCCAGCAGCCCGCGGGAGGGCTACAATGAGCAGTTCTTC. Protein product: CASSPREGYNEQFF. The chain carries TRBV5-4 and TRBJ2-1; 9 bases agree with TRBD2. CDR3 length equals 14 residues. Trimming cost V 4 bases and J 3 bases; bases outside gene matches: 2. CDR1 and CDR2 from the germline V gene are SGHNT and YYREEE (reference sequence).

This clone was observed once. The chain is built from TRBV9 and TRBJ2-3; weak D call: TRBD1 (6 bases). Germline V gives CDR1 SGDLS, CDR2 YYNGEE. The CDR3 has 16 residues. Trimming left V 4 bases short and J 2 bases short, with 17 bases between. CDR3 residues: CASSPEGDAHTDTQYF. CDR3 DNA sequence: TGTGCCAGCAGCCCCGAGGGGGACGCGCACACAGATACGCAGTATTTT.

V and J are TRBV6-5 and TRBJ1-6; tentatively, D is TRBD1 (5 bases). Germline CDR1 is MNHEY and CDR2 is SVGAGI. V was pared by 2 bases and J by 10 bases, with 12 bases between. The CDR3 sequence is 14 residues long. CDR3 in amino acids: CASSYNGAGSPLHF. In DNA form, the CDR3 reads TGTGCCAGCAGTTACAACGGGGCGGGCTCACCCCTCCACTTT.

The CDR3 loop is CASSFLRSGLAKNIQYF. The CDR3 DNA follows: TGTGCCAGCAGCTTCTTACGGAGCGGCCTAGCCAAAAACATTCAGTACTTC. The chain combines TRBV7-8 with TRBJ2-4, with D perhaps TRBD2 (5 bases). Trimming took off 3 bases at V and 0 bases at J, with 15 bases between the two ends. CDR3 length: 17 residues. Germline V gives CDR1 SGHVS, CDR2 FQNEAQ.

This chain joins TRBV5-1 and TRBJ1-5, with D unclear. This CDR3 comprises 13 residues. V was clipped by 4 bases and J by 5 bases, with 10 bases between them. Germline loops: CDR1 SGHRS, CDR2 YFSETQ. CDR3 residues: CASSEWFDQPQHF. Here the CDR3 DNA reads TGCGCCAGCAGCGAATGGTTCGATCAGCCCCAGCATTTT.

The chain is built from TRBV6-5 and TRBJ1-2; a weak D match, TRBD1 (6 bases). Germline CDR1 reads MNHEY; CDR2 reads SVGAGI. The CDR3 has 16 residues. Trimming cost V 4 bases and J 4 bases, with 19 bases left between them. CDR3: CASSSERQVDSYGYTF. In DNA form, the CDR3 reads TGTGCCAGCAGTTCCGAGAGACAGGTTGATTCCTATGGCTACACCTTC.

This clone was found once. This chain links TRBV5-1 with TRBJ1-2, with D perhaps matching TRBD1 (5 bases). The V gene lost 0 bases and the J gene lost 2 bases, with 17 bases spanning the gap. Per germline, CDR1 SGHRS and CDR2 YFSETQ. The CDR3 length is 17 residues. In DNA, the CDR3 is TGCGCCAGCAGCTTGGATCGGGGGACGACATTAAACTATGGCTACACCTTC. The encoded protein is CASSLDRGTTLNYGYTF.

The chain combines TRBV28 with TRBJ2-1; D is undetermined. Germline V CDR1 and CDR2: MDHEN, SYDVKM. The CDR3 has 15 residues. V was clipped by 2 bases and J by 0 bases, with 8 bases between them. This chain's CDR3 is CASSLGTSSYNEQFF. The CDR3 bases are TGTGCCAGCAGTTTAGGTACGTCCTCCTACAATGAGCAGTTCTTC. The variable domain in full, completed from reference TRBV28 and TRBJ2-1, reads DVKVTQSSRYLVKRTGEKVFLECVQDMDHENMFWYRQDPGLGLRLIYFSYDVKMKEKGDIPEGYSVSREKKERFSLILESASTNQTSMYLCASSLGTSSYNEQFFGPGTRLTVL.

In its sample, this clone was seen a few times. This chain joins TRBV2 and TRBJ1-4, with TRBD1 matching 7 bases. The CDR3 is made up of 14 amino acids. Trimming at V came to 6 bases and at J to 6 bases, leaving 7 bases not matched to a gene. Germline-derived CDR1 and CDR2 are SNHLY and FYNNEI. CDR3 sequence: CASRGNRGDEKLFF. CDR3 nucleotide sequence: TGTGCCAGCAGGGGGAACAGGGGTGATGAAAAACTGTTTTTT.

This clone was observed a handful of times. The rearrangement joins TRBV25-1 to TRBJ1-5, with a possible D match to TRBD1 (6 bases). Trimming shortened V by 8 bases and J by 5 bases, and 13 bases separated the two germline ends. Germline V lookup: CDR1 MGHDK, CDR2 SYGVNS. CDR3 size: 13 residues. The CDR3 loop is CASQGQMDQPQHF. In DNA, the CDR3 is TGTGCCAGCCAGGGGCAGATGGATCAGCCCCAGCATTTT.

V usage is TRBV5-6 and J usage is TRBJ2-3, with 7 bases matching TRBD1. The CDR3 is 15 residues long. Germline-derived CDR1 and CDR2 are SGHDT and YYEEEE. The V segment lost 4 bases and the J segment 4 bases; nucleotides outside the gene matches: 9. The CDR3 loop is CASSPRQGRADTQYF. The CDR3 DNA reads as TGTGCCAGCAGCCCCCGACAGGGTAGGGCAGATACGCAGTATTTT. Using reference TRBV5-6 and TRBJ2-3 for the parts outside the CDR3, the full variable domain is DAGVTQSPTHLIKTRGQQVTLRCSPKSGHDTVSWYQQALGQGPQFIFQYYEEEERQRGNFPDRFSGHQFPNYSSELNVNALLLGDSALYLCASSPRQGRADTQYFGPGTRLTVL.

The V gene is TRBV19, the J gene TRBJ2-1; 9 bases match TRBD1. The CDR3 runs to 14 residues. Germline CDR1 LNHDA, CDR2 SQIVND (reference sequence). With 7 bases clipped from V and 7 bases from J, the junction kept 8 bases outside the gene matches. CDR3 DNA: TGTGCCAGTATGCGGGACAGGGCTCAGAATGAGCAGTTCTTC. This codes for CASMRDRAQNEQFF.

The chain carries TRBV7-2 and TRBJ1-1; no clear D gene. There are 14 residues in the CDR3. V gave up 2 bases and J gave up 1 base, with 8 bases separating them. Germline V gene data show CDR1 as SGHTA and CDR2 as FQGNSA. CDR3 in amino acids: CASSLNRANTEAFF. CDR3 nucleotides: TGTGCCAGCAGCTTAAACCGGGCGAACACTGAAGCTTTCTTT.

The rearrangement uses TRBV28 and TRBJ1-2, with TRBD1 matching over 9 bases. From germline, CDR1 is MDHEN and CDR2 SYDVKM. J gave up 8 bases and V 5 bases, and 9 bases lay outside the gene matches. CDR3 length: 14 residues. CDR3 in amino acids: CASSRDRAVGGYTF. The CDR3 DNA reads as TGTGCCAGCAGTCGGGACAGGGCCGTAGGAGGCTACACCTTC.

This chain connects TRBV5-1 to TRBJ2-6, with 12 bases that match TRBD2. The CDR3 covers 17 residues. V was clipped by 6 bases and J by 0 bases; unmatched bases: 4. Germline values: CDR1 SGHRS, CDR2 YFSETQ. DNA for the CDR3: TGCGCCAGCACCCGACTAGCGGGAGACTCTGGGGCCAACGTCCTGACTTTC. Translated: CASTRLAGDSGANVLTF.

This clone is labeled as medium-sized. V usage is TRBV5-1 and J usage is TRBJ1-1; D ambiguous. Germline CDR1 is SGHRS and CDR2 is YFSETQ. V was clipped by 0 bases and J by 0 bases, with 6 bases between them. CDR3 size: 14 residues. CDR3 sequence reads: CASSLDGMNTEAFF. The DNA for the CDR3 is TGCGCCAGCAGCTTGGACGGTATGAACACTGAAGCTTTCTTT.

The chain couples TRBV15 to TRBJ2-5; 8 bases map to TRBD2. CDR3 length: 16 amino acids. V dropped 5 bases and J dropped 5; count of bases not matched to a gene: 13. The V gene's germline CDR1 is LNHNV and CDR2 YYDKDF (reference sequence). CDR3 DNA sequence: TGTGCCACCAGCTCTCTGGGGGGTAGCGGGATTGAGACCCAGTACTTC. It translates to CATSSLGGSGIETQYF.

The V gene is TRBV2, the J gene TRBJ2-3, with D unclear. CDR1 and CDR2 (germline): SNHLY, FYNNEI. The CDR3 has 14 residues. V lost 6 bases, J lost 1 base, and 11 bases lay in between. CDR3 nucleotide sequence: TGTGCCAGCAGGGTGGGCGGAGGCACAGATACGCAGTATTTT. Translating it yields CASRVGGGTDTQYF. The variable domain in full, completed from reference TRBV2 and TRBJ2-3, reads EPEVTQTPSHQVTQMGQEVILRCVPISNHLYFYWYRQILGQKVEFLVSFYNNEISEKSEIFDDQFSVERPDGSNFTLKIRSTKLEDSAMYFCASRVGGGTDTQYFGPGTRLTVL.